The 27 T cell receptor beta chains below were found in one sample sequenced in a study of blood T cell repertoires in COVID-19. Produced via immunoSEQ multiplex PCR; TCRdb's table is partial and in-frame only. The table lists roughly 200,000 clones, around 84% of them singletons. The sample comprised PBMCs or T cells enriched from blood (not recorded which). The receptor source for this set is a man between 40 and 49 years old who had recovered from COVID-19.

The CDR3 nucleotides are TGTGCCAGCAGTAGCGTGATTGACAGGGGACGGGGCCAAGAGACCCAGTACTTC. Translating it yields CASSSVIDRGRGQETQYF. The chain joins TRBV7-9 to TRBJ2-5, with 8 nucleotides matching TRBD1. Germline V gene data show CDR1 as SEHNR and CDR2 as FQNEAQ (reference sequence). This CDR3 spans 18 amino acids. The junction had 16 bases not matched to a gene; V was cut back by 6 bases and J by 1 base.

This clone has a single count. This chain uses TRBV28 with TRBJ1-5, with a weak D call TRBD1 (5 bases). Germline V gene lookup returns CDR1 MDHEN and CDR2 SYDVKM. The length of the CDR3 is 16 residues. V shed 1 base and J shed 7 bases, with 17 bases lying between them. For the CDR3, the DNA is TGTGCCAGCAGTTTATTCCACCAGGGAGGCGTCCAGCCCCAGCATTTT. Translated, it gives CASSLFHQGGVQPQHF.

DNA for the CDR3: TGTGCCAGCAGTCAGGACAGGGTATCAAACATTCAGTACTTC. This sequence encodes CASSQDRVSNIQYF. This chain joins TRBV28 and TRBJ2-4, with TRBD1 identical over 8 bases. The CDR3 sequence is 14 residues long. Germline loops: CDR1 MDHEN, CDR2 SYDVKM. The ends lost 5 bases at V and 6 bases at J; junction bases unmatched: 6.

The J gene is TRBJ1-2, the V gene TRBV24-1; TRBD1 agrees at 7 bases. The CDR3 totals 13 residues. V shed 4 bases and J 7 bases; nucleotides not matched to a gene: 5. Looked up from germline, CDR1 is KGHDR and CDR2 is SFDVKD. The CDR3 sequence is CATSEPTGVGYTF. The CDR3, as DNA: TGTGCCACCAGTGAACCTACAGGGGTTGGCTACACCTTC.

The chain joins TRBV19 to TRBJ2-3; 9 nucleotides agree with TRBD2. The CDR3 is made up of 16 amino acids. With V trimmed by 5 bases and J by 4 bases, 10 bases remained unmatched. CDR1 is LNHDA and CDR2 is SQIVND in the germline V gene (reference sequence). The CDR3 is CASSRVASGIPDTQYF. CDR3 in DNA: TGTGCCAGTAGTCGGGTCGCTAGCGGGATCCCAGATACGCAGTATTTT. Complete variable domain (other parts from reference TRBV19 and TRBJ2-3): DGGITQSPKYLFRKEGQNVTLSCEQNLNHDAMYWYRQDPGQGLRLIYYSQIVNDFQKGDIAEGYSVSREKKESFPLTVTSAQKNPTAFYLCASSRVASGIPDTQYFGPGTRLTVL.

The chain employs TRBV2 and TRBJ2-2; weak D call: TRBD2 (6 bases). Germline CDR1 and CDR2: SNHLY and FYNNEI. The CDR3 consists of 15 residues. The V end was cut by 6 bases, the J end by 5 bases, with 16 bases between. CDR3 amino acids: CASRGDSGWTGELFF. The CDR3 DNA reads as TGTGCCAGCAGAGGGGACTCCGGTTGGACCGGGGAGCTGTTTTTT.

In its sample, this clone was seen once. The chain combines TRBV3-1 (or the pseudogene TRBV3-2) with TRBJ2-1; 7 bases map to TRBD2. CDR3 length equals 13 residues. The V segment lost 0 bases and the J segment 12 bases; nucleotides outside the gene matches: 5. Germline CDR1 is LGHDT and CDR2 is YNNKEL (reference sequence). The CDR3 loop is CASSQEAGLLQFF. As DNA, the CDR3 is TGTGCCAGCAGCCAAGAAGCGGGATTGCTGCAGTTCTTC.

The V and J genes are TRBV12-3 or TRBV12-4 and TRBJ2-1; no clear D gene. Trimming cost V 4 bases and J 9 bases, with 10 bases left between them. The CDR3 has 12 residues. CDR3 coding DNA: TGTGCCAGCAGTTCCTCAACAGTTGAGCAGTTCTTC. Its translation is CASSSSTVEQFF.

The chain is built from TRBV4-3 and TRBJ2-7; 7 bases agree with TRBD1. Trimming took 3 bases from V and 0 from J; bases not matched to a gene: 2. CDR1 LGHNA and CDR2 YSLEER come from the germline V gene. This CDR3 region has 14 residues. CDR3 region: CASSHRQGSYEQYF. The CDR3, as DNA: TGCGCCAGCAGCCACAGACAGGGCTCCTACGAGCAGTACTTC.

The CDR3 DNA reads as TGTGCCAGCAGCCCAAGAGGCGGGGGCCACAATGAGCAGTTCTTC. It codes for CASSPRGGGHNEQFF. The chain links TRBV7-3 to TRBJ2-1; D is possibly TRBD2 (7 bases). The CDR3 runs 15 residues. CDR1 is SGHTA, CDR2 FQGTGA, per germline. V shed 5 bases and J shed 5 bases, with 16 bases lying between them.

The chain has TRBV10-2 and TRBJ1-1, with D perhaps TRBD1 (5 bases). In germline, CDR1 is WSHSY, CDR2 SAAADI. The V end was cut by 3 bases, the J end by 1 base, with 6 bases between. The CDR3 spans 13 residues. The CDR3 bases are TGCGCCAGCAGTGATACAGGGAACACTGAAGCTTTCTTT. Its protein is CASSDTGNTEAFF.

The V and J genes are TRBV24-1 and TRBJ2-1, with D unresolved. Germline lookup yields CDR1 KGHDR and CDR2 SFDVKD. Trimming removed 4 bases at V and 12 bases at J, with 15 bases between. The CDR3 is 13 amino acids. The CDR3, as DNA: TGTGCCACCAGTGAACTGAGCGTTCAAGGGCAGTTCTTC. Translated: CATSELSVQGQFF.

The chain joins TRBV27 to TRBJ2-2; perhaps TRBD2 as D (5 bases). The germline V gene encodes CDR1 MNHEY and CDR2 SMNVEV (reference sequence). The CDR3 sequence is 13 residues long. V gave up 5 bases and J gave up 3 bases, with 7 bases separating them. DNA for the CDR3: TGTGCCAGCAGTCCCGGGGACACCGGGGAGCTGTTTTTT. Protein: CASSPGDTGELFF.

Here the CDR3 reads CASSWEGATEAFF. The DNA for the CDR3 is TGTGCCAGTTCTTGGGAGGGTGCCACTGAAGCTTTCTTT. This chain uses TRBV5-4 with TRBJ1-1, with D hard to call. In germline, CDR1 is SGHNT, CDR2 YYREEE (reference sequence). V was clipped by 8 bases and J by 4 bases, with 15 bases between them. This CDR3 region has 13 residues.

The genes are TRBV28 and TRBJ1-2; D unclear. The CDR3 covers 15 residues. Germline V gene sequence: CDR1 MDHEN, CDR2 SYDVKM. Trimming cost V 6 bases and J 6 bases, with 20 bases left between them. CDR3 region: CASRPLERARHGYTF. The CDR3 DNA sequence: TGTGCCAGCAGGCCCCTTGAGAGGGCTCGACATGGCTACACCTTC.

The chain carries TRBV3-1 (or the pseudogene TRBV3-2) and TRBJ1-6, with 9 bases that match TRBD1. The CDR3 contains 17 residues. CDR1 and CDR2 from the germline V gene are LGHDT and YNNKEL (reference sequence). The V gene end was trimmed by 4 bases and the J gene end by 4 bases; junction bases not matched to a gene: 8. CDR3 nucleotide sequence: TGTGCCAGCAGCCTCCGGGACAGGGTCCTGTATAATTCACCCCTCCACTTT. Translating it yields CASSLRDRVLYNSPLHF.

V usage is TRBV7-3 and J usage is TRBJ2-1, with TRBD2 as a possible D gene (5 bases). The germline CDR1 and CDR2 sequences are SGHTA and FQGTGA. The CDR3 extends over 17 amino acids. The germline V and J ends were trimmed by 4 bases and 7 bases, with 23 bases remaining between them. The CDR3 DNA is TGTGCCAGCAGCTCTGCACCGGGCATGACTACCAGTAATGAGCAGTTCTTC. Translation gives CASSSAPGMTTSNEQFF.

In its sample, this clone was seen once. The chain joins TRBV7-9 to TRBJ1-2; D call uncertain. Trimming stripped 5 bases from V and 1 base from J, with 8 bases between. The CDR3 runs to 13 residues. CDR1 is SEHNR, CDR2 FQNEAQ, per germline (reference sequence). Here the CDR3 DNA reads TGTGCCAGCAGCGCTCAGGTTAACTATGGCTACACCTTC. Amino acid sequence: CASSAQVNYGYTF.

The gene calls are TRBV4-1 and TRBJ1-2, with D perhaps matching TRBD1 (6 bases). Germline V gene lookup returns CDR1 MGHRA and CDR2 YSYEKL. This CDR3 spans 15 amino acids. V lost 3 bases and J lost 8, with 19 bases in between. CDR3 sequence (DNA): TGCGCCAGCAGCCAGGCGGGGGCGCTTGGCGAGGGCTACACCTTC. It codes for CASSQAGALGEGYTF.

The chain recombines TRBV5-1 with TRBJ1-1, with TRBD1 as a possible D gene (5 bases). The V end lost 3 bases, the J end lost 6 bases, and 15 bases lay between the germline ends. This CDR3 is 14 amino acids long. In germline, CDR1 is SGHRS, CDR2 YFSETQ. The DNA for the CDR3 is TGCGCCAGCAGCTCGGACATGTCGTTTGCTGAAGCTTTCTTT. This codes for CASSSDMSFAEAFF.

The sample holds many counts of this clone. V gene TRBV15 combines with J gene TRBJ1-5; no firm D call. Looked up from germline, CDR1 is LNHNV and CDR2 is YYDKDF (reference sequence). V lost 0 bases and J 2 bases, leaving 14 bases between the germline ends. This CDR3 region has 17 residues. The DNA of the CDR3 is TGTGCCACCAGCAGAGATCTCATAACGGGTGGCAATCAGCCCCAGCATTTT. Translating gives CATSRDLITGGNQPQHF.

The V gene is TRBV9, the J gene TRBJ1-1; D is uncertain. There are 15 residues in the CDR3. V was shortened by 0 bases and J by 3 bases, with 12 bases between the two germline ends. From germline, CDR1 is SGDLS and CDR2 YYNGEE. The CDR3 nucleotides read TGTGCCAGCAGCGTAGCTCCCAGGTTTGACACTGAAGCTTTCTTT. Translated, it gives CASSVAPRFDTEAFF.

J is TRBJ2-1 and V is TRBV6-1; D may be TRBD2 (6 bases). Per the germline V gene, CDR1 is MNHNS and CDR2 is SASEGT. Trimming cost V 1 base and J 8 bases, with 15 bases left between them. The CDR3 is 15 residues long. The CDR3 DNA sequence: TGTGCCAGCAGTGAAGTAGGGACTTACTTTGATGAGCAGTTCTTC. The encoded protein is CASSEVGTYFDEQFF.

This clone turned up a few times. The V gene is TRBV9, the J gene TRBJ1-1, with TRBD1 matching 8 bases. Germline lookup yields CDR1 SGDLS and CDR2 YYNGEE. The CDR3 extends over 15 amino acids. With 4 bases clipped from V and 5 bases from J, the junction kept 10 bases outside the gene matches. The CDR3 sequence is CASSSQDRVRTEAFF. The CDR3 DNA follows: TGTGCCAGCAGCTCTCAGGACAGGGTCAGGACTGAAGCTTTCTTT.

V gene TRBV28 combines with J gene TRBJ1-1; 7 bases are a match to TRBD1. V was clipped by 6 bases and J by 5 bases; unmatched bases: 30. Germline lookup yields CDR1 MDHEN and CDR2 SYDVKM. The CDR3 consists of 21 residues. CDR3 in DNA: TGTGCCAGCAGCTCATATGCCCCGTTAAGTGGGCAGGGGGAGAGGAGGACTGAAGCTTTCTTT. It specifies CASSSYAPLSGQGERRTEAFF.

This CDR3 reads CASSQDWTGNQPQHF. The CDR3 region has the DNA TGCGCCAGCAGCCAAGACTGGACAGGTAATCAGCCCCAGCATTTT. The chain links TRBV4-1 to TRBJ1-5, with TRBD1 matching over 7 bases. The CDR3 has 15 residues. After removal of 0 bases from V and 4 bases from J, the junction contained 3 bases not matched to a gene. Germline assignment: CDR1 MGHRA and CDR2 YSYEKL.

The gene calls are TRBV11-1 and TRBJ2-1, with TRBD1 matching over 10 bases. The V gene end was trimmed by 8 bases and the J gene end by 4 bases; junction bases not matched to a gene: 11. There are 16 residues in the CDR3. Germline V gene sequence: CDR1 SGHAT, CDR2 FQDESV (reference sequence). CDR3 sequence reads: CASSRSDRGFYNEQFF. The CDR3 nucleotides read TGTGCCAGCTCCCGGTCGGACAGGGGGTTTTACAATGAGCAGTTCTTC.